The 17 T cell receptor beta chains below come from one sample, sequenced in a study of cytomegalovirus exposure and HLA in healthy donors. Both 60 Vbeta primers and 13 Jbeta primers went into the PCR. Data came from immunoSEQ multiplex PCR; TCRdb stores just in-frame clones and leaves some out. Found here are about 150,000 clones, 65% to 80% of them singletons; the top ten hold under 9%. Sequencing used PBMCs. These receptor sequences come from a woman aged 40 to 49 in good health and CMV-seropositive.

The chain combines TRBV5-4 with TRBJ2-3, with 8 bases aligning to TRBD1. The CDR3 is made up of 14 amino acids. Per germline, CDR1 SGHNT and CDR2 YYREEE (reference sequence). V lost 0 bases, J lost 4 bases, and 1 base stayed unmatched. The CDR3 loop is CASSLARGPDTQYF. The CDR3 nucleotides read TGTGCCAGCAGCTTGGCCAGGGGGCCAGATACGCAGTATTTT.

This clone has just a few counts. The chain joins TRBV4-1 to TRBJ1-1; D gene uncertain. The CDR3 spans 19 residues. Trimming took 0 bases from V and 0 from J, leaving 20 bases between them. Looked up from germline, CDR1 is MGHRA and CDR2 is YSYEKL. CDR3 loop: CASSQDPSEAQVVNTEAFF. The DNA for the CDR3 is TGCGCCAGCAGCCAAGACCCCTCGGAGGCGCAGGTCGTGAACACTGAAGCTTTCTTT.

V gene TRBV6-5 combines with J gene TRBJ1-1; the match to TRBD1 covers 8 bases. Germline V gene sequence: CDR1 MNHEY, CDR2 SVGAGI. J was trimmed by 6 bases and V by 6 bases; bases with no gene match: 12. The CDR3 has 15 amino acids. CDR3 in DNA: TGTGCCAGCAGCCGAATACAGGGGGGCTATTCTGAAGCTTTCTTT. It translates to CASSRIQGGYSEAFF.

This clone appeared a few times. V usage is TRBV7-3 and J usage is TRBJ1-5; D gene ambiguous. V gave up 5 bases and J gave up 2 bases, with 19 bases separating them. CDR3 length: 17 amino acids. Germline CDR1 reads SGHTA; CDR2 reads FQGTGA. DNA for the CDR3: TGTGCCAGCAGCCCAATCACCTTCGTCCCGGGCAATCAGCCCCAGCATTTT. Amino acids: CASSPITFVPGNQPQHF. Full variable domain (rest looked up from reference TRBV7-3 and TRBJ1-5): GAGVSQTPSNKVTEKGKYVELRCDPISGHTALYWYRQSLGQGPEFLIYFQGTGAADDSGLPNDRFFAVRPEGSVSTLKIQRTERGDSAVYLCASSPITFVPGNQPQHFGDGTRLSIL.

The chain is built from TRBV4-2 and TRBJ2-5; the match to TRBD1 covers 10 bases. The J segment lost 5 bases and the V segment lost 1 base, leaving 13 bases of the junction unmatched. The CDR3 consists of 18 residues. Germline CDR1 is LGHNA and CDR2 is YNFKEQ. The CDR3 reads CASSQVIRQGANLETQYF. CDR3 bases: TGTGCCAGCAGCCAAGTCATCCGACAGGGGGCGAATCTGGAGACCCAGTACTTC.

The chain combines TRBV7-9 with TRBJ1-5; D not certain. This CDR3 spans 13 amino acids. Germline assignment: CDR1 SEHNR and CDR2 FQNEAQ (reference sequence). The V end was cut by 1 base, the J end by 4 bases, with 5 bases between. The CDR3 nucleotides are TGTGCCAGCAGCTTAGATCAAAATCAGCCCCAGCATTTT. Its translation: CASSLDQNQPQHF.

This clone was seen a handful of times. The gene calls are TRBV28 and TRBJ1-2, with unresolved D. The germline V gene has CDR1 MDHEN and CDR2 SYDVKM. The CDR3 consists of 15 residues. The ends were cut back, 7 bases at V and 4 bases at J, with 19 bases in the middle. The CDR3 region is CASTGTPGLGYGYTF. CDR3 DNA sequence: TGTGCCAGCACCGGAACTCCGGGGTTGGGCTATGGCTACACCTTC.

The chain links TRBV7-9 to TRBJ1-1, with TRBD1 matching 9 bases. Trimming removed 2 bases from V and 6 bases from J; junction bases left unmatched: 13. This CDR3 spans 17 amino acids. Germline loops: CDR1 SEHNR, CDR2 FQNEAQ (reference sequence). For the CDR3, the DNA is TGTGCCAGCAGCTTACTTACGCCGGGACAGGGCTTCTCTGAAGCTTTCTTT. Translated, it gives CASSLLTPGQGFSEAFF.

The chain has TRBV9 and TRBJ2-7, with 7 bases matching TRBD1. The length of the CDR3 is 12 residues. V was clipped by 3 bases and J by 6 bases; unmatched bases: 3. CDR1 and CDR2 from the germline V gene are SGDLS and YYNGEE. In DNA, the CDR3 is TGTGCCAGCAGCGAGACAGGGCTCGAGCAGTACTTC. Translation: CASSETGLEQYF.

The chain links TRBV2 to TRBJ1-1, with 7 positions matching TRBD1. The CDR3 covers 16 residues. The germline V gene has CDR1 SNHLY and CDR2 FYNNEI. V lost 9 bases and J lost 1; bases outside the gene matches: 14. CDR3 nucleotide sequence: TGTGCCAGTCAGATCTCCCAGGACAGGCCGAACACTGAAGCTTTCTTT. This sequence encodes CASQISQDRPNTEAFF. The full variable domain, with the rest looked up from reference TRBV2 and TRBJ1-1, is EPEVTQTPSHQVTQMGQEVILRCVPISNHLYFYWYRQILGQKVEFLVSFYNNEISEKSEIFDDQFSVERPDGSNFTLKIRSTKLEDSAMYFCASQISQDRPNTEAFFGQGTRLTVV.

In nucleotides, the CDR3 is TGCGCCAGCAGCCAGGGACAGCCCGGGGTAAACACCATATATTTT. Translated, it gives CASSQGQPGVNTIYF. The rearrangement joins TRBV5-1 to TRBJ1-3, with TRBD1 identical over 7 bases. The germline V gene has CDR1 SGHRS and CDR2 YFSETQ. J lost 6 bases, V lost 4 bases, and 10 bases had no gene match. CDR3 length: 15 residues.

The chain uses TRBV19 and TRBJ1-5; TRBD1 is a possible D gene (5 bases). Germline loops: CDR1 LNHDA, CDR2 SQIVND (reference sequence). There are 14 residues in the CDR3. V gave up 3 bases and J gave up 4 bases, with 10 bases separating them. The CDR3 sequence is CASSMRGQNQPQHF. DNA for the CDR3: TGTGCCAGTAGTATGCGGGGCCAGAATCAGCCCCAGCATTTT. Full variable domain (outside the CDR3, taken from reference TRBV19 and TRBJ1-5): DGGITQSPKYLFRKEGQNVTLSCEQNLNHDAMYWYRQDPGQGLRLIYYSQIVNDFQKGDIAEGYSVSREKKESFPLTVTSAQKNPTAFYLCASSMRGQNQPQHFGDGTRLSIL.

The chain employs TRBV4-3 and TRBJ1-3; no clear D. CDR1 and CDR2 (germline): LGHNA, YSLEER. The CDR3 is made up of 14 amino acids. The ends were cut back, 0 bases at V and 5 bases at J, with 8 bases in the middle. Here the CDR3 DNA reads TGCGCCAGCAGCCAAGAAAGAAGCAGAAACACCATATATTTT. Its translation: CASSQERSRNTIYF.

This clone has only a few counts. The rearrangement links TRBV2 to TRBJ2-6, with 7 nucleotides matching TRBD1. The CDR3 loop spans 18 amino acids. Losses at the gene ends were 6 bases for V and 0 bases for J; bases not matched to a gene: 11. Germline V lookup: CDR1 SNHLY, CDR2 FYNNEI. CDR3 sequence (DNA): TGTGCCAGCAGCCCTACGGGGACAGCCAACTCTGGGGCCAACGTCCTGACTTTC. Its translation: CASSPTGTANSGANVLTF.

The count of this clone is one. The J gene is TRBJ2-7, the V gene TRBV6-5, with 8 bases aligning to TRBD1. Trimming took 4 bases from V and 4 from J; bases not matched to a gene: 6. CDR3 length equals 14 residues. Per germline, CDR1 MNHEY and CDR2 SVGAGI. DNA of the CDR3: TGTGCCAGCAGTTTTGGACAGGGACCTTACGAGCAGTACTTC. Translation: CASSFGQGPYEQYF.

This chain uses TRBV29-1 with TRBJ1-1; TRBD1 is a possible D gene (6 bases). V lost 5 bases to trimming and J lost 5 bases, with 12 bases between them. This CDR3 contains 12 residues. Germline CDR1 SQVTM, CDR2 ANQGSEA. CDR3 DNA: TGCAGCGTTACAGGGTTCGGGACTGAAGCTTTCTTT. Translating gives CSVTGFGTEAFF. Full variable domain (rest looked up from reference TRBV29-1 and TRBJ1-1): SAVISQKPSRDICQRGTSLTIQCQVDSQVTMMFWYRQQPGQSLTLIATANQGSEATYESGFVIDKFPISRPNLTFSTLTVSNMSPEDSSIYLCSVTGFGTEAFFGQGTRLTVV.

The genes are TRBV2 and TRBJ2-1; tentatively, D is TRBD2 (5 bases). Trimming took 8 bases from V and 9 from J, leaving 11 bases between them. From germline, CDR1 is SNHLY and CDR2 FYNNEI. The CDR3 is made up of 11 amino acids. The CDR3 sequence is CASGSAVEQFF. The CDR3 nucleotides read TGTGCCAGCGGTAGCGCGGTTGAGCAGTTCTTC.